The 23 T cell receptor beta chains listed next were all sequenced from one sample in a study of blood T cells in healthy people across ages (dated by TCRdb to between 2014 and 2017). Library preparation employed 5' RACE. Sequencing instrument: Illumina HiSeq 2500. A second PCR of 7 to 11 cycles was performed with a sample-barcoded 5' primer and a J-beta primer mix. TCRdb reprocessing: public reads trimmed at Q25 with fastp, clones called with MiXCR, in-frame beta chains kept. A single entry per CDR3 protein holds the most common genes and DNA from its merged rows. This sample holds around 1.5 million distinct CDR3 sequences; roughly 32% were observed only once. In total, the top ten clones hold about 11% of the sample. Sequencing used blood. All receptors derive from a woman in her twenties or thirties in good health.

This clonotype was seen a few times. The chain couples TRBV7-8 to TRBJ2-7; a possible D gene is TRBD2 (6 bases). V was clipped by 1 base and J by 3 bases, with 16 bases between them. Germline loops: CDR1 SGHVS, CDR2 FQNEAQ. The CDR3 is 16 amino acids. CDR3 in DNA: TGTGCCAGCAGCTTAGACGAGGGCCGGGGGATCTACGAGCAGTACTTC. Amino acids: CASSLDEGRGIYEQYF. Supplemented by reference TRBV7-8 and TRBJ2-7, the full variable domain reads GAGVSQSPRYKVAKRGQDVALRCDPISGHVSLFWYQQALGQGPEFLTYFQNEAQLDKSGLPSDRFFAERPEGSVSTLKIQRTQQEDSAVYLCASSLDEGRGIYEQYFGPGTRLTVT.

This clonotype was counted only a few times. The CDR3 DNA sequence: TGTGCCAGCAGCTTACTAGCGGGAGGGCCATCGTACAATGAGCAGTTCTTC. This encodes CASSLLAGGPSYNEQFF. The rearrangement joins TRBV12-3 or TRBV12-4 to TRBJ2-1; 13 positions match TRBD2. Trimming took 6 bases from V and 4 from J; bases not matched to a gene: 9. CDR3 size: 17 residues.

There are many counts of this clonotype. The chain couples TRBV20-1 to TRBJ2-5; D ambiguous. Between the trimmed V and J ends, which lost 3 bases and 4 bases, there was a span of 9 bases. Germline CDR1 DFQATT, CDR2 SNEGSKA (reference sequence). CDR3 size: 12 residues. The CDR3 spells CSASLLAETQYF. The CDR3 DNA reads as TGCAGTGCTAGTTTGTTGGCAGAGACCCAGTACTTC.

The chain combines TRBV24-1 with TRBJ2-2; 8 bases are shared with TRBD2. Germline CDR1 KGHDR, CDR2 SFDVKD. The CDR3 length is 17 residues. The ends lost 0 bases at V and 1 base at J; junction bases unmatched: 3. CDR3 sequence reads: CATSDLRLAGNTGELFF. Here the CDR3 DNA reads TGTGCCACCAGTGATTTGCGGCTAGCGGGGAACACCGGGGAGCTGTTTTTT.

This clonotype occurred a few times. CDR3 residues: CASSQSGSAATDTQYF. CDR3 sequence (DNA): TGCGCCAGCAGCCAAAGCGGGAGCGCCGCCACAGATACGCAGTATTTT. This chain links TRBV4-1 with TRBJ2-3; 8 nucleotides line up with TRBD2. Germline-derived CDR1 and CDR2 are MGHRA and YSYEKL. Trimming at V came to 2 bases and at J to 2 bases, leaving 6 bases not matched to a gene. This CDR3 comprises 16 residues.

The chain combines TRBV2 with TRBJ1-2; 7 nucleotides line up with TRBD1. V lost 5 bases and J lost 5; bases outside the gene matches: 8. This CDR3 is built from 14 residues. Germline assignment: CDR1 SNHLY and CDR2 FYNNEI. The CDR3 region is CASSTGTATYGYTF. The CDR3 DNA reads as TGTGCCAGCAGTACCGGGACAGCTACGTATGGCTACACCTTC.

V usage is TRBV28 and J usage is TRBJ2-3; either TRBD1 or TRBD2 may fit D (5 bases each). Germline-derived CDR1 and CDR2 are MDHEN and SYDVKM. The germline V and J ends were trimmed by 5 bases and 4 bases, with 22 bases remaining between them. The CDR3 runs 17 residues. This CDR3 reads CASSRQPDGRGADTQYF. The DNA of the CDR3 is TGTGCCAGCAGTCGCCAACCCGACGGTCGAGGGGCAGATACGCAGTATTTT.

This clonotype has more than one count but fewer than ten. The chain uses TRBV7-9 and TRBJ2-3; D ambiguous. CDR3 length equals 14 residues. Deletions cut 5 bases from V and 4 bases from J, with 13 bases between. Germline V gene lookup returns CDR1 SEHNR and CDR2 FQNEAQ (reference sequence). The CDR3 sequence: CASSPSPGADTQYF. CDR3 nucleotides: TGTGCCAGCAGCCCGAGCCCTGGAGCAGATACGCAGTATTTT.

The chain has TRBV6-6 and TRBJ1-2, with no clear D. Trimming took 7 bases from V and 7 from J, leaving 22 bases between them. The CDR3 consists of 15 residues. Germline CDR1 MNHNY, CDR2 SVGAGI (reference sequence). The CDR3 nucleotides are TGTGCCAGCACCATACACCCGGGAGACCGGGGTGGCTACACCTTC. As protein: CASTIHPGDRGGYTF.

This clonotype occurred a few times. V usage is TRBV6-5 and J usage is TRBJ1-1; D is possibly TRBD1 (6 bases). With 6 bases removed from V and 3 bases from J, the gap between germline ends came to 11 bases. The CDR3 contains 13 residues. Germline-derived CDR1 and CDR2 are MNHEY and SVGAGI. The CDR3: CASRGRQDTEAFF. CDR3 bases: TGTGCCAGCAGAGGGAGACAGGACACTGAAGCTTTCTTT.

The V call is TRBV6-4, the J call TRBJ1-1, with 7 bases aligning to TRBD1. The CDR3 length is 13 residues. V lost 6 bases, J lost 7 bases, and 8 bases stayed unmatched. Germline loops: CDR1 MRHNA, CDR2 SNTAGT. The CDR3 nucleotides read TGTGCCAGCAGGGGTACAGGGGACCTTGAAGCTTTCTTT. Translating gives CASRGTGDLEAFF.

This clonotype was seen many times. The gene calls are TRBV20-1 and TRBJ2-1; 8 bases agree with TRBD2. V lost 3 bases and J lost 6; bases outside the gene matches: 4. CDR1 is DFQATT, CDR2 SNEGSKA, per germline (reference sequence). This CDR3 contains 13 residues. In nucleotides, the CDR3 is TGCAGTGCTAGGGGGCTAGCGGGCAATGAGCAGTTCTTC. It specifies CSARGLAGNEQFF.

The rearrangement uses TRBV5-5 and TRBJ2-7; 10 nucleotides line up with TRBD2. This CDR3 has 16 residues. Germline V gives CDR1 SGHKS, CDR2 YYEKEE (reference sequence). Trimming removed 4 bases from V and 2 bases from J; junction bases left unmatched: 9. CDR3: CASSQALAGVTYEQYF. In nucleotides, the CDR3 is TGTGCCAGCAGCCAAGCCCTAGCGGGAGTGACCTACGAGCAGTACTTC.

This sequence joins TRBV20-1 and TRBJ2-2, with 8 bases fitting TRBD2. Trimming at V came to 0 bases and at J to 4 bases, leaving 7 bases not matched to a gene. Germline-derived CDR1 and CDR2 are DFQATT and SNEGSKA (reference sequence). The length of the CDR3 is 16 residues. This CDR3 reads CSARDLGRAATGELFF. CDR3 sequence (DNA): TGCAGTGCTAGAGATCTCGGGAGGGCCGCCACCGGGGAGCTGTTTTTT.

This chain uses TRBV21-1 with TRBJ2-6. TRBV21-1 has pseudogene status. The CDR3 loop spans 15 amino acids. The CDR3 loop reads CASSMSSFGANVRTF. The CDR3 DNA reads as TGTGCCAGCAGCATGTCTAGCTTCGGGGCCAACGTCCGGACTTTC.

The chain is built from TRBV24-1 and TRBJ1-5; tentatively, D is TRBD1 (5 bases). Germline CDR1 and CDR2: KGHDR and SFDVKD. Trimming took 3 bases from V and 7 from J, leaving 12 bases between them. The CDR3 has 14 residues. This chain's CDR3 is CATSDGTYRQPQHF. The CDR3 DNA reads TGTGCCACCAGTGATGGGACTTATCGGCAGCCCCAGCATTTT.

In nucleotides, the CDR3 is TGTGCCTGGACCTCTACCTGGGGGAGCACTGAAGCTTTCTTT. Its translation: CAWTSTWGSTEAFF. The V gene is TRBV30, the J gene TRBJ1-1; tentative D call: TRBD1 (5 bases). Trimming left V 4 bases short and J 4 bases short, with 16 bases between. The CDR3 has 14 residues. Germline V CDR1 and CDR2: GTSNPN, SVGIG (reference sequence).

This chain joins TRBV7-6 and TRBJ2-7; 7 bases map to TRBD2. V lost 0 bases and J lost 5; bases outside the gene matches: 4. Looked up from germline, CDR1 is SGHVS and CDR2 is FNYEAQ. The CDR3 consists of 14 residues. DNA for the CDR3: TGTGCCAGCAGCTTAGCGGGAGGGACCGACGAGCAGTACTTC. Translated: CASSLAGGTDEQYF.

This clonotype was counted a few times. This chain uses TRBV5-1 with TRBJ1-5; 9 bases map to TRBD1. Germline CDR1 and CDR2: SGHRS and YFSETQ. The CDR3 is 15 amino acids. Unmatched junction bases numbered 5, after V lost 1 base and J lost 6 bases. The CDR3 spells CASSLTGGLTQPQHF. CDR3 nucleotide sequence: TGCGCCAGCAGCTTGACAGGGGGCTTGACTCAGCCCCAGCATTTT.

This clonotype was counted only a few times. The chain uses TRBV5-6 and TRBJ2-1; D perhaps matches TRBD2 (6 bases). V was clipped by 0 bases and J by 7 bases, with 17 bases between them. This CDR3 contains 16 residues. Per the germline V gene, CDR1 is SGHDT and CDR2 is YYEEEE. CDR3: CASSLGVSRGWNEQFF. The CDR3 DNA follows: TGTGCCAGCAGCTTGGGGGTCTCCCGGGGGTGGAATGAGCAGTTCTTC.

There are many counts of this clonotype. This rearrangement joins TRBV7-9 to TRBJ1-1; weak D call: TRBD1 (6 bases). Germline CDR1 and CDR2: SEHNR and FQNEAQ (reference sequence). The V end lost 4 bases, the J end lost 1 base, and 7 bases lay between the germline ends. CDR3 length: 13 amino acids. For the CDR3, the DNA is TGTGCCAGCAGCTCACAGGGGAACACTGAAGCTTTCTTT. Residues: CASSSQGNTEAFF.

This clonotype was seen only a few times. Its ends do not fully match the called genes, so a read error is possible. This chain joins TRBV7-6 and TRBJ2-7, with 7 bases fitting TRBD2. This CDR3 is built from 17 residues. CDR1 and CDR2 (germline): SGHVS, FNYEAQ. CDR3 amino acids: CASSQTPGRERTYEQYF. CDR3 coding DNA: TGTGCCAGCAGCCAGACTCCCGGGCGGGAGAGAACCTACGAACAGTACTTC. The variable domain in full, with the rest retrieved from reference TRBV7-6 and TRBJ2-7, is GAGVSQSPRYKVTKRGQDVALRCDPISGHVSLYWYRQALGQGPEFLTYFNYEAQQDKSGLPNDRFSAERPEGSISTLTIQRTEQRDSAMYRCASSQTPGRERTYEQYFGPGTRLTVT.

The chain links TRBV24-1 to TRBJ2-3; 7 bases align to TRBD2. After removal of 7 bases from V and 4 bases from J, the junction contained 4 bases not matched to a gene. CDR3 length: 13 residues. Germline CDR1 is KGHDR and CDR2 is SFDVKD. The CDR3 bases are TGTGCCACCAGCCCGGGAGGAGCAGATACGCAGTATTTT. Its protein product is CATSPGGADTQYF.